The next 31 T cell receptor beta chains were all read from a single sample in a study of T cell repertoires in cytomegalovirus infection. From the reads, TCRdb called clonotypes with MiXCR, one entry per CDR3 protein. The sample consists of some 900,000 distinct CDR3 sequences, approximately 29% of them appearing once. These receptors lack a known antigen. The specimen was cultured CD8+ T cells from PBMCs, collected from culture after CMV antigen stimulation. The receptors derive from a human donor in good health (CMV status not recorded). Some clones in this sample may be carry-over from other donors' samples.

This clonotype has a handful of counts. This chain joins TRBV4-1 and TRBJ2-7; D is ambiguous. Germline V gives CDR1 MGHRA, CDR2 YSYEKL. The CDR3 consists of 15 residues. Trimming took off 1 base at V and 3 bases at J, with 13 bases between the two ends. The CDR3 here is CASSQGVKINYEQYF. CDR3 coding DNA: TGCGCCAGCAGCCAAGGGGTGAAAATTAACTACGAGCAGTACTTC.

In its sample, this clonotype was seen a few times. The DNA for the CDR3 is TGTGCCAGCAGGGCCGGGACAGGGTCTAACTATGGCTACACCTTC. It yields the protein CASRAGTGSNYGYTF. V is TRBV5-3 and J is TRBJ1-2, with 9 nucleotides matching TRBD1. TRBV5-3 is noted as an ORF with a role that remains uncertain. J gave up 0 bases and V 8 bases, and 8 bases lay outside the gene matches. The CDR3 is 15 amino acids.

In this sample, this clonotype turned up a few times. The chain links TRBV28 to TRBJ2-7; 7 bases line up with TRBD2. Germline assignment: CDR1 MDHEN and CDR2 SYDVKM. The J segment lost 9 bases and the V segment lost 1 base, leaving 18 bases of the junction unmatched. The CDR3 sequence is 17 residues long. Here the CDR3 DNA reads TGTGCCAGCAGTTTATCCCGGGGGAGGGATGATCTCCTTGGGCAGTACGTC. Translating gives CASSLSRGRDDLLGQYV.

The chain recombines TRBV4-2 with TRBJ2-2, with 8 bases that match TRBD2. V trimming: 3 bases; J trimming: 5 bases; junction bases outside the gene matches: 8. Germline V gene data show CDR1 as LGHNA and CDR2 as YNFKEQ. This CDR3 contains 16 residues. The CDR3 is CASSQGGGGWTGELFF. The CDR3 region has the DNA TGTGCCAGCAGCCAGGGGGGCGGGGGGTGGACCGGGGAGCTGTTTTTT.

The chain links TRBV12-3 or TRBV12-4 to TRBJ2-7, with 9 nucleotides matching TRBD1. This CDR3 region has 14 residues. V was clipped by 8 bases and J by 6 bases; unmatched bases: 11. This chain's CDR3 is CASGPGGQGGEQYF. The CDR3 region has the DNA TGTGCCAGCGGCCCCGGGGGACAGGGTGGCGAGCAGTACTTC.

The chain links TRBV12-3 or TRBV12-4 to TRBJ2-1; D is undetermined. Trimming removed 5 bases at V and 0 bases at J, with 11 bases between. The CDR3 loop spans 15 amino acids. CDR3 in amino acids: CASSGTPGSYNEQFF. The CDR3, as DNA: TGTGCCAGCAGTGGTACCCCGGGCTCCTACAATGAGCAGTTCTTC.

Only a few counts were recorded for this clonotype. The gene calls are TRBV4-3 and TRBJ1-2; no clear D. CDR3 size: 15 residues. Trimming took 1 base from V and 8 from J, leaving 17 bases between them. The germline V gene encodes CDR1 LGHNA and CDR2 YSLEER. The CDR3 DNA sequence: TGCGCCAGCAGCCAAGGAATCATCGGAGTCGGCGGCTACACCTTC. This sequence encodes CASSQGIIGVGGYTF.

The chain has TRBV27 and TRBJ1-1; D is possibly TRBD1 (5 bases). V was pared by 6 bases and J by 1 base, with 12 bases between. Germline-derived CDR1 and CDR2 are MNHEY and SMNVEV (reference sequence). The CDR3 contains 14 residues. DNA for the CDR3: TGTGCCAGCAGCCAAATCGGACAGAACACTGAAGCTTTCTTT. It encodes CASSQIGQNTEAFF.

About this clonotype itself: Being one base from a much bigger clone, this may be a read error. The rearrangement joins TRBV7-2 to TRBJ1-1, with a tentative D call TRBD1 (6 bases). This CDR3 is built from 13 residues. Germline V CDR1 and CDR2: SGHTA, FQGNSA. Trimming stripped 4 bases from V and 4 bases from J, with 10 bases between. The CDR3 here is CASSWSGVTEAFF. CDR3 in DNA: TGTGCCAGCAGCTGGTCAGGGGTCACTGAAGCTTTCTTT.

The DNA for the CDR3 is TGCGCCAGCAGCCAAGATACAGGAATACCGAACACTGAAGCTTTCTTT. Translation gives CASSQDTGIPNTEAFF. This chain connects TRBV4-3 to TRBJ1-1; the D gene is possibly TRBD1 (5 bases). The CDR3 loop spans 16 amino acids. Germline V CDR1 and CDR2: LGHNA, YSLEER. Between the trimmed V and J ends, which lost 0 bases and 1 base, there was a span of 12 bases.

V usage is TRBV3-1 and J usage is TRBJ2-2, with 8 bases fitting TRBD1. The CDR3 runs 16 residues. Germline V lookup: CDR1 LGHDT, CDR2 YNNKEL (reference sequence). The ends lost 3 bases at V and 5 bases at J; junction bases unmatched: 8. The DNA of the CDR3 is TGTGCCAGCAGCCAGGCCCCAGGGGGCTGGACCGGGGAGCTGTTTTTT. The encoded protein is CASSQAPGGWTGELFF.

This clonotype has at least ten counts. The V and J genes are TRBV12-3 or TRBV12-4 and TRBJ2-1; 7 bases match TRBD2. V lost 7 bases, J lost 7 bases, and 19 bases stayed unmatched. The CDR3 loop spans 17 amino acids. The CDR3 sequence: CASKVKSAASGGNEQFF. The DNA of the CDR3 is TGTGCCAGCAAAGTTAAGAGCGCGGCTAGCGGAGGGAATGAGCAGTTCTTC.

This clonotype turned up a few times. This sequence joins TRBV11-2 and TRBJ2-2; unclear D gene. Germline V gene lookup returns CDR1 SGHAT and CDR2 FQNNGV. CDR3 length: 12 residues. V shed 1 base and J shed 9 bases, with 6 bases lying between them. The CDR3 nucleotides are TGTGCCAGCAGCTTAGGCCCCCGGGAGCTGTTTTTT. Its translation is CASSLGPRELFF. Complete variable domain (other parts from reference TRBV11-2 and TRBJ2-2): EAGVAQSPRYKIIEKRQSVAFWCNPISGHATLYWYQQILGQGPKLLIQFQNNGVVDDSQLPKDRFSAERLKGVDSTLKIQPAKLEDSAVYLCASSLGPRELFFGEGSRLTVL.

This clonotype came up a few times. V and J are TRBV6-5 and TRBJ1-1; weak D call: TRBD1 (6 bases). This CDR3 is built from 15 residues. V was cut by 7 bases and J by 1 base, with 16 bases left in between. Germline V gives CDR1 MNHEY, CDR2 SVGAGI. CDR3 nucleotides: TGTGCCAGCACGAGTTGGGCAGGGGCGAACACTGAAGCTTTCTTT. It yields the protein CASTSWAGANTEAFF.

The V and J genes are TRBV3-1 and TRBJ2-1, with TRBD2 matching 10 bases. The length of the CDR3 is 20 residues. CDR1 is LGHDT, CDR2 YNNKEL, per germline (reference sequence). The V gene end was trimmed by 0 bases and the J gene end by 6 bases; junction bases not matched to a gene: 17. CDR3 sequence: CASSQDLGSGGLTKTNEQFF. The CDR3 DNA reads as TGTGCCAGCAGCCAAGATTTGGGTAGCGGGGGGCTAACCAAGACCAATGAGCAGTTCTTC.

A few counts support this clonotype. The chain recombines TRBV15 with TRBJ1-5; D is possibly TRBD1 (5 bases). The V end lost 0 bases, the J end lost 6 bases, and 12 bases lay between the germline ends. The CDR3 contains 15 residues. Germline V gives CDR1 LNHNV, CDR2 YYDKDF (reference sequence). Here the CDR3 DNA reads TGTGCCACCAGCAGAGATCGGGGGTTAAGTCAGCCCCAGCATTTT. This gives the protein CATSRDRGLSQPQHF.

This clonotype was detected a few times. The J gene is TRBJ1-6, the V gene TRBV6-5; D is unclear. V dropped 4 bases and J dropped 4 bases, with 2 bases sitting between them. Per germline, CDR1 MNHEY and CDR2 SVGAGI. The CDR3 contains 12 residues. The CDR3 DNA is TGTGCCAGCAGTTTATATAATTCACCCCTCCACTTT. It codes for CASSLYNSPLHF.

This clonotype was seen more than once but under ten times. CDR3 in amino acids: CAISESMGALQETQYF. CDR3 in DNA: TGTGCCATCAGTGAGTCGATGGGGGCCCTCCAAGAGACCCAGTACTTC. The chain links TRBV10-3 to TRBJ2-5; the D gene is possibly TRBD1 (6 bases). Trimming cost V 0 bases and J 1 base, with 12 bases left between them. The CDR3 is 16 residues long. Germline-derived CDR1 and CDR2 are ENHRY and SYGVKD.

The table lists this clonotype with many counts. In DNA form, the CDR3 reads TGTGCCAGCAGCACCCCGAACCCCCCTAGCGGGATTTTAGAGACCCAGTACTTC. Translating gives CASSTPNPPSGILETQYF. This chain links TRBV7-9 with TRBJ2-5, with 9 bases that match TRBD2. The CDR3 is made up of 18 amino acids. Trimming removed 5 bases from V and 4 bases from J; junction bases left unmatched: 17. From germline, CDR1 is SEHNR and CDR2 FQNEAQ (reference sequence).

This clonotype was seen many times. This chain connects TRBV7-9 to TRBJ2-1; D gene ambiguous. Germline-derived CDR1 and CDR2 are SEHNR and FQNEAQ (reference sequence). This CDR3 is 14 amino acids long. Trimming took off 8 bases at V and 10 bases at J, with 21 bases between the two ends. In DNA form, the CDR3 reads TGTGCCAGCCTTAGGCTAGATTTCGTCGTAGAGCAGTTCTTC. Amino acid sequence: CASLRLDFVVEQFF.

This chain joins TRBV19 and TRBJ1-6, with unresolved D. The CDR3 spans 13 residues. Germline V gene lookup returns CDR1 LNHDA and CDR2 SQIVND (reference sequence). Trimming took 3 bases from V and 6 from J, leaving 6 bases between them. The CDR3 DNA is TGTGCCAGTAGTATTGGACTTAATTCACCCCTCCACTTT. Amino acid sequence: CASSIGLNSPLHF.

CDR3 DNA: TGTGCCAGCAGCCACCTTACAGGGATAGCTTTCTTT. Translating gives CASSHLTGIAFF. This chain links TRBV4-2 with TRBJ1-1; TRBD1 is a possible D gene (6 bases). V lost 3 bases to trimming and J lost 10 bases, with 12 bases between them. CDR1 and CDR2 from the germline V gene are LGHNA and YNFKEQ. The CDR3 is 12 amino acids.

The sample holds many counts of this clonotype. This sequence joins TRBV7-9 and TRBJ2-1, with 11 bases that match TRBD2. The V gene's germline CDR1 is SEHNR and CDR2 FQNEAQ (reference sequence). The CDR3 consists of 14 residues. V gave up 9 bases and J gave up 2 bases; unmatched junction bases: 3. CDR3 sequence: CASKLAGAYNEQFF. The DNA for the CDR3 is TGTGCCAGTAAACTAGCGGGGGCCTACAATGAGCAGTTCTTC.

This clonotype was seen many times. The chain couples TRBV7-6 to TRBJ1-2, with D perhaps TRBD1 (5 bases). Trimming took off 2 bases at V and 8 bases at J, with 12 bases between the two ends. This CDR3 spans 13 amino acids. Germline V lookup: CDR1 SGHVS, CDR2 FNYEAQ. The CDR3 here is CASSLKGLRGYTF. CDR3 coding DNA: TGTGCCAGCAGCTTAAAGGGACTACGGGGCTACACCTTC.

The chain is built from TRBV7-9 and TRBJ2-1; 14 bases agree with TRBD2. The CDR3 consists of 15 residues. Unmatched junction bases numbered 5, after V lost 5 bases and J lost 8 bases. Germline assignment: CDR1 SEHNR and CDR2 FQNEAQ (reference sequence). The CDR3 DNA reads as TGTGCCAGCAGCCCGACTAGCGGGGGGGCCGATGAGCAGTTCTTC. It is translated as CASSPTSGGADEQFF.

This clonotype was observed a few times. The rearrangement links TRBV24-1 to TRBJ2-2; D is possibly TRBD2 (5 bases). This CDR3 contains 16 residues. Trimming stripped 9 bases from V and 5 bases from J, with 21 bases between. Germline V gives CDR1 KGHDR, CDR2 SFDVKD. This chain's CDR3 is CATSPTGKGFTGELFF. The DNA for the CDR3 is TGTGCCACCTCCCCCACCGGGAAAGGGTTTACCGGGGAGCTGTTTTTT.

The J gene is TRBJ1-1, the V gene TRBV28; 7 bases are shared with TRBD1. The CDR3 length is 15 residues. The trim removed 6 bases at V and 3 bases at J, leaving 10 bases unmatched. Germline CDR1 is MDHEN and CDR2 is SYDVKM. The CDR3 sequence: CASRLSDGTDTEAFF. CDR3 sequence (DNA): TGTGCCAGCAGACTATCAGACGGGACAGACACTGAAGCTTTCTTT.

This clonotype was seen at least ten times. The chain has TRBV6-1 and TRBJ1-4, with D possibly being TRBD1 (5 bases). The CDR3 is 11 amino acids. CDR1 is MNHNS, CDR2 SASEGT, per germline. Trimming cost V 11 bases and J 8 bases, with 12 bases left between them. The CDR3 sequence: CAVGAGEKLFF. DNA of the CDR3: TGTGCCGTCGGGGCTGGGGAAAAACTGTTTTTT.

The rearrangement joins TRBV7-2 to TRBJ2-5; the match to TRBD1 covers 10 bases. The CDR3 consists of 15 residues. J was trimmed by 1 base and V by 5 bases; bases with no gene match: 4. Germline V CDR1 and CDR2: SGHTA, FQGNSA. CDR3 protein: CASSPGDRGQETQYF. CDR3 DNA sequence: TGTGCCAGCAGCCCGGGGGACAGGGGCCAAGAGACCCAGTACTTC.

The rearrangement links TRBV4-1 to TRBJ1-5; TRBD1 matches 9 bases. Germline values: CDR1 MGHRA, CDR2 YSYEKL. The junction had 9 bases not matched to a gene; V was cut back by 0 bases and J by 3 bases. The length of the CDR3 is 18 residues. The CDR3 region is CASSQDPAQGAFNQPQHF. DNA for the CDR3: TGCGCCAGCAGCCAAGATCCCGCACAGGGGGCTTTCAATCAGCCCCAGCATTTT.

The table lists this clonotype with many counts. The chain uses TRBV7-8 and TRBJ1-1; possibly TRBD1 for D (5 bases). Trimming removed 3 bases at V and 5 bases at J, with 13 bases between. The CDR3 has 14 residues. Germline CDR1 and CDR2: SGHVS and FQNEAQ. This chain's CDR3 is CASSFGPGRTEAFF. The CDR3, as DNA: TGTGCCAGCAGCTTTGGCCCAGGGAGGACTGAAGCTTTCTTT.